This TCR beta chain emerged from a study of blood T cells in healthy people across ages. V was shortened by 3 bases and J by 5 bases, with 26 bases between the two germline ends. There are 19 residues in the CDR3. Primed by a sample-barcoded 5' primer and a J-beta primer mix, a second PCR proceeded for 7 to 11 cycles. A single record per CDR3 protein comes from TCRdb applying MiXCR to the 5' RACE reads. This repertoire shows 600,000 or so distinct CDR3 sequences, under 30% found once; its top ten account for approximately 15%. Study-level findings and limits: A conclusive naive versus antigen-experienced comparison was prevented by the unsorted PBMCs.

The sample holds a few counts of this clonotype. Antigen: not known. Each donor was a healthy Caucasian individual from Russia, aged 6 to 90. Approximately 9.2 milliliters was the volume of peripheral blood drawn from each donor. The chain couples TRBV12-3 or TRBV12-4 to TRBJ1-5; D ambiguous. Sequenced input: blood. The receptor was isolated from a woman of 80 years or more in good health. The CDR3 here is CASSLNARISVRGYQPQHF. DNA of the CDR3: TGTGCCAGCAGTTTGAACGCTCGAATTTCGGTCCGAGGCTATCAGCCCCAGCATTTT.